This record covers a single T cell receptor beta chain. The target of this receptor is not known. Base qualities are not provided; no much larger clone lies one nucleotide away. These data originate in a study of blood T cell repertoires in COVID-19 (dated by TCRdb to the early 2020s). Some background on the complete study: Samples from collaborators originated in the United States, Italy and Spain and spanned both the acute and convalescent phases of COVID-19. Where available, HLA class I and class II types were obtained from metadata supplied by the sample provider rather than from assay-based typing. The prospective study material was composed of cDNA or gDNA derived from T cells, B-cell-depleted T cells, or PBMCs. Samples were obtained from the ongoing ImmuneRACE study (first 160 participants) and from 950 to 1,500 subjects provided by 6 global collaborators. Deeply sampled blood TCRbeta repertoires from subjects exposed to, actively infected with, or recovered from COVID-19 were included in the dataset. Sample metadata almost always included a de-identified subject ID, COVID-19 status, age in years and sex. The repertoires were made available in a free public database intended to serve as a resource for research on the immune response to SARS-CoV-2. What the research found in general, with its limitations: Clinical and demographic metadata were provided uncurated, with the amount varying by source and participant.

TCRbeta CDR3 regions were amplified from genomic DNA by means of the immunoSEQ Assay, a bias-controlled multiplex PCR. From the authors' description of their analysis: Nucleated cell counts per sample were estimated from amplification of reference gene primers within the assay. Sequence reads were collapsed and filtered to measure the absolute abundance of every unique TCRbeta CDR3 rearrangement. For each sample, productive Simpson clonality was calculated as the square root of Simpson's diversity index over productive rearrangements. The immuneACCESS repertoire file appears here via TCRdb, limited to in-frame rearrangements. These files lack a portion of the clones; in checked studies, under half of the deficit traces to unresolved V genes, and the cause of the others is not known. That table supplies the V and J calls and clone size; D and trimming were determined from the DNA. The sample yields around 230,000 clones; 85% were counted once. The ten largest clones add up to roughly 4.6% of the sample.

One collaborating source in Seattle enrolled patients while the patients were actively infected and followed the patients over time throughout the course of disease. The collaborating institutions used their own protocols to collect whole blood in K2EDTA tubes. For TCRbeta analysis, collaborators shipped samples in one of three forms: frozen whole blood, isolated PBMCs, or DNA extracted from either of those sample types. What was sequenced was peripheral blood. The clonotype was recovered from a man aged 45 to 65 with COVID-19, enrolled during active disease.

The CDR3 region has the sequence CASSQLSGVSYNEQFF. The DNA sequence is as follows: TGTGCCAGCTCACAATTGAGCGGGGTCTCCTACAATGAGCAGTTCTTC. This chain joins TRBV18 to TRBJ2-1; TRBD2 aligns with 7 central bases. In the germline V gene, CDR1 corresponds to KGHSH and CDR2 to LQKENI. Ends trimmed: V by 4 bases, J by 0 bases; bases unmatched to a gene: 6. Including the terminal cysteine and phenylalanine, the CDR3 comprises 16 residues. The only DNA kept is the CDR3, 48 bases in frame from the first base.